The clone carrying this T cell receptor (beta chain) was observed a few times. There were no recent acute infections or vaccinations among the donors, who were healthy HIV-negative adults. The data stem from a study of shared clonotypes between healthy human individuals. The authors ran unsorted PBMC replicate PCRs on around 320 ng DNA, around 27,000 T cell genomes. Clones were read by immunoSEQ multiplex PCR, and TCRdb kept only the in-frame ones, dropping some. The sample lists about 490,000 clones; 81% were seen once. This receptor was taken from a middle-aged woman in good health. Some clones in this sample may be carry-over from other donors' samples. The sample was PBMCs.

CDR3 sequence: CAISDDRGINEQYF. The CDR3 DNA reads as TGTGCCATCAGTGACGACAGGGGTATCAACGAGCAGTACTTC. The chain couples TRBV10-3 to TRBJ2-7, with 8 positions matching TRBD1. Germline values: CDR1 ENHRY, CDR2 SYGVKD. The length of the CDR3 is 14 residues. V shed 3 bases and J 5 bases; nucleotides not matched to a gene: 6.